These T cell receptor beta chains were read from a single sample in a study of T cell responses to AZD1222 COVID-19 vaccine. Data came from immunoSEQ multiplex PCR; TCRdb stores just in-frame clones and leaves some out. Among some 95,000 clones listed, 88% were seen once. The source material was peripheral blood, sampled 28 days after the second AZD1222 dose. Receptors originate from an adult who received the AZD1222 COVID-19 vaccine. Both conserved end residues are part of each CDR3. The D gene is left open where the match is weak. Expanded clones get a size class; other rows say once, few or many, or leave the size out.

v_gene: TRBV27; d_gene: TRBD1; j_gene: TRBJ2-7; abundance: -; CDR3aa: CASRPYQGAGYEQYF
v_gene: TRBV7-9; d_gene: -; j_gene: TRBJ1-3; abundance: -; CDR3aa: CASSPAGLGSGNTIYF
v_gene: TRBV7-2; d_gene: -; j_gene: TRBJ1-6; abundance: -; CDR3aa: CASSLDRGYNSPLHF
v_gene: TRBV18; d_gene: -; j_gene: TRBJ1-6; abundance: -; CDR3aa: CASSPELPSTLHF
v_gene: TRBV7-9; d_gene: -; j_gene: TRBJ1-4; abundance: -; CDR3aa: CASRSRAHNEKLFF
v_gene: TRBV3-1/TRBV3-2; d_gene: TRBD2; j_gene: TRBJ2-5; abundance: -; CDR3aa: CASSQETSGGNWKETQYF
v_gene: TRBV27; d_gene: -; j_gene: TRBJ1-3; abundance: -; CDR3aa: CASSSQYAGNTIYF
v_gene: TRBV3-1/TRBV3-2; d_gene: -; j_gene: TRBJ2-6; abundance: -; CDR3aa: CASSLSSGANVLTF
v_gene: TRBV5-1; d_gene: TRBD2; j_gene: TRBJ2-6; abundance: -; CDR3aa: CASSLGASGRSGANVLTF
v_gene: TRBV19; d_gene: TRBD2; j_gene: TRBJ2-3; abundance: -; CDR3aa: CASSFAGLAGRQYF
v_gene: TRBV5-1; d_gene: -; j_gene: TRBJ1-1; abundance: -; CDR3aa: CASSLSGTAEAFF
v_gene: TRBV29-1; d_gene: -; j_gene: TRBJ2-3; abundance: -; CDR3aa: CSVEKQSTDTQYF
v_gene: TRBV4-2; d_gene: TRBD2; j_gene: TRBJ2-5; abundance: medium-sized; CDR3aa: CASSQDEVAGPLKTQYF
v_gene: TRBV2; d_gene: -; j_gene: TRBJ1-5; abundance: -; CDR3aa: CASSEAGPQHF
v_gene: TRBV11-3; d_gene: -; j_gene: TRBJ2-1; abundance: -; CDR3aa: CASSLVGTVPYNEQFF
v_gene: TRBV4-3; d_gene: TRBD2; j_gene: TRBJ2-1; abundance: -; CDR3aa: CASSQDRELAAYNEQFF
v_gene: TRBV6-1; d_gene: -; j_gene: TRBJ1-3; abundance: -; CDR3aa: CASSEAWASGNTIYF
v_gene: TRBV6-2/TRBV6-3; d_gene: -; j_gene: TRBJ1-1; abundance: -; CDR3aa: CASSSPGSLNTEAFF
v_gene: TRBV6-1; d_gene: -; j_gene: TRBJ1-1; abundance: -; CDR3aa: CASSEAGTNTEAFF
v_gene: TRBV19; d_gene: TRBD1; j_gene: TRBJ2-2; abundance: -; CDR3aa: CASSIGDRIITGELFF
v_gene: TRBV7-9; d_gene: TRBD1; j_gene: TRBJ1-1; abundance: -; CDR3aa: CASSFPGQGDTEAFF
v_gene: TRBV3-1/TRBV3-2; d_gene: -; j_gene: TRBJ2-2; abundance: -; CDR3aa: CASSQKRGRANTGELFF
v_gene: TRBV7-2; d_gene: -; j_gene: TRBJ1-6; abundance: -; CDR3aa: CASSLVLNSPLHF
v_gene: TRBV7-8; d_gene: -; j_gene: TRBJ2-7; abundance: -; CDR3aa: CASSLDRTYEQYF
v_gene: TRBV2; d_gene: TRBD1; j_gene: TRBJ1-2; abundance: -; CDR3aa: CASSEGTGDIYGYTF
v_gene: TRBV6-5; d_gene: -; j_gene: TRBJ2-3; abundance: -; CDR3aa: CASSPRADTQYF
v_gene: TRBV6-2/TRBV6-3; d_gene: -; j_gene: TRBJ1-4; abundance: -; CDR3aa: CASSSPDSSTNEKLFF
v_gene: TRBV4-3; d_gene: TRBD1; j_gene: TRBJ1-4; abundance: -; CDR3aa: CASSLIDREPEKLFF
v_gene: TRBV3-1/TRBV3-2; d_gene: -; j_gene: TRBJ2-1; abundance: -; CDR3aa: CASSQPTRSPVENEQFF
v_gene: TRBV28; d_gene: TRBD1; j_gene: TRBJ1-5; abundance: -; CDR3aa: CASSFSRGLGNQPQHF
v_gene: TRBV2; d_gene: -; j_gene: TRBJ1-1; abundance: -; CDR3aa: CASSSQGMNTEAFF
v_gene: TRBV9; d_gene: -; j_gene: TRBJ2-5; abundance: -; CDR3aa: CASSVEGQGETQYF
v_gene: TRBV28; d_gene: TRBD1; j_gene: TRBJ1-2; abundance: -; CDR3aa: CASSLSVGTGDYGYTF
v_gene: TRBV6-5; d_gene: -; j_gene: TRBJ1-2; abundance: -; CDR3aa: CASGWNYGYTF
v_gene: TRBV6-6; d_gene: TRBD1; j_gene: TRBJ2-5; abundance: -; CDR3aa: CASSYLGQVQETQYF
v_gene: TRBV5-1; d_gene: -; j_gene: TRBJ2-7; abundance: -; CDR3aa: CASSETGSSREQYF
v_gene: TRBV2; d_gene: TRBD1; j_gene: TRBJ2-3; abundance: -; CDR3aa: CASSERTGGSTQYF
v_gene: TRBV4-1; d_gene: -; j_gene: TRBJ1-5; abundance: few; CDR3aa: CASSLDSYSNQPQHF
v_gene: TRBV19; d_gene: TRBD2; j_gene: TRBJ2-1; abundance: -; CDR3aa: CASSMRLAGMQFF
v_gene: TRBV15; d_gene: TRBD1; j_gene: TRBJ2-2; abundance: -; CDR3aa: CATRTGNTGELFF
v_gene: TRBV7-3; d_gene: TRBD2; j_gene: TRBJ2-3; abundance: -; CDR3aa: CASSALAGVSPLTDTQYF
v_gene: TRBV12-5; d_gene: -; j_gene: TRBJ1-1; abundance: -; CDR3aa: CASGMGGLGTEAFF
v_gene: TRBV4-1; d_gene: -; j_gene: TRBJ1-4; abundance: -; CDR3aa: CASSISVSGEKLFF
v_gene: TRBV4-3; d_gene: TRBD1; j_gene: TRBJ2-1; abundance: -; CDR3aa: CASSQEIGQGYNEQFF
v_gene: TRBV28; d_gene: -; j_gene: TRBJ1-4; abundance: few; CDR3aa: CASSPPTGPNEKLFF
v_gene: TRBV7-7; d_gene: -; j_gene: TRBJ2-2; abundance: -; CDR3aa: CASSSDRAGELFF
v_gene: TRBV27; d_gene: TRBD2; j_gene: TRBJ2-2; abundance: -; CDR3aa: CASSSKRERNTGELFF
v_gene: TRBV19; d_gene: -; j_gene: TRBJ1-1; abundance: -; CDR3aa: CASSISGTHIPAFF
v_gene: TRBV7-9; d_gene: TRBD2; j_gene: TRBJ2-3; abundance: -; CDR3aa: CASSFSSISGEGDTQYF
v_gene: TRBV29-1; d_gene: -; j_gene: TRBJ1-1; abundance: -; CDR3aa: CSVAAGKETFF
v_gene: TRBV5-1; d_gene: TRBD2; j_gene: TRBJ2-1; abundance: -; CDR3aa: CASSLGLAGVYEQFF